The T cell receptor beta chain described here comes from a study of OX40 agonist ivuxolimab in advanced cancers. Study summary: With ivuxolimab, an agonistic anti-OX40 (CD134) antibody, patients were treated.

Sequencing was performed with immunoSEQ multiplex PCR; in TCRdb, only in-frame clones are kept and a portion is missing. The repertoire consists of some 60,000 clones, with about 90% occurring once and the leading ten covering 14% to 15%. The CDR3 consists of 15 residues. Germline CDR1 SEHNR, CDR2 FQNEAQ (reference sequence). Trimming cost V 4 bases and J 0 bases; bases outside gene matches: 2. The sequence was obtained from an adult with an advanced solid tumor such as melanoma, head and neck, liver or kidney cancer. The specimen was CD4+ or CD8+ T cells sorted from blood, collected in a trial of the OX40 agonist ivuxolimab. The chain joins TRBV7-9 to TRBJ1-3, with 8 bases aligning to TRBD1. The CDR3 protein is CASSYTGGSGNTIYF. The DNA for the CDR3 is TGTGCCAGCAGCTATACAGGGGGCTCTGGAAACACCATATATTTT.